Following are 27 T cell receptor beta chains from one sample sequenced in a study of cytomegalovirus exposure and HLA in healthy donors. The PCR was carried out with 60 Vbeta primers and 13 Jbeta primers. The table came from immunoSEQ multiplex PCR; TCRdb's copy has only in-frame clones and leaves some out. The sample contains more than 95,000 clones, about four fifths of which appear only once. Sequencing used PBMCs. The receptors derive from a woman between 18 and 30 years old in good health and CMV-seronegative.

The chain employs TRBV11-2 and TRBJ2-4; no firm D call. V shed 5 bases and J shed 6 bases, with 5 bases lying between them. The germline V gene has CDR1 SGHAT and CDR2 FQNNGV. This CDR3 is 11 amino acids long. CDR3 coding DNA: TGTGCCAGCAGCCCTTTAAACATTCAGTACTTC. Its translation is CASSPLNIQYF. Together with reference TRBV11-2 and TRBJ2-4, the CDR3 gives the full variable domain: EAGVAQSPRYKIIEKRQSVAFWCNPISGHATLYWYQQILGQGPKLLIQFQNNGVVDDSQLPKDRFSAERLKGVDSTLKIQPAKLEDSAVYLCASSPLNIQYFGAGTRLSVL.

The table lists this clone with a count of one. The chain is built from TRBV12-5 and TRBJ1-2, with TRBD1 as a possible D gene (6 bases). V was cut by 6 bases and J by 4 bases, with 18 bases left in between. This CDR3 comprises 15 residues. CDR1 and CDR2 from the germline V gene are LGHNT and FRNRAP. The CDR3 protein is CASGPTKGVGYGYTF. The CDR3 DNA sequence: TGTGCTAGTGGGCCGACAAAGGGGGTGGGCTATGGCTACACCTTC.

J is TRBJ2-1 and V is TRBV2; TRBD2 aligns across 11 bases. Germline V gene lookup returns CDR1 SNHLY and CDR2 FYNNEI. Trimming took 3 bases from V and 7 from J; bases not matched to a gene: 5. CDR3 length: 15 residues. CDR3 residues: CASSDASGGLNEQFF. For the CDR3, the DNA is TGTGCCAGCAGTGATGCTAGCGGGGGGCTTAATGAGCAGTTCTTC.

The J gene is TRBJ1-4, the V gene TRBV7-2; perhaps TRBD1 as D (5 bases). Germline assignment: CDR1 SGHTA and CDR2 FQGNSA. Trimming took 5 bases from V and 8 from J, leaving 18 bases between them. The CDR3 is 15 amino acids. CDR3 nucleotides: TGTGCCAGCAGCCGGGGCGGGGGAAGGGGCGAAAAACTGTTTTTT. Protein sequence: CASSRGGGRGEKLFF.

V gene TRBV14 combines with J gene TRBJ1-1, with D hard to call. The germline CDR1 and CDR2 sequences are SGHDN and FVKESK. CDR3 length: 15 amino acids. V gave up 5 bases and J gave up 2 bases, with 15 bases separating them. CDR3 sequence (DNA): TGTGCCAGCAGCGAATGGGCAGGTTTAAACACTGAAGCTTTCTTT. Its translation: CASSEWAGLNTEAFF. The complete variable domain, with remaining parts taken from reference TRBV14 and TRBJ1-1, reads EAGVTQFPSHSVIEKGQTVTLRCDPISGHDNLYWYRRVMGKEIKFLLHFVKESKQDESGMPNNRFLAERTGGTYSTLKVQPAELEDSGVYFCASSEWAGLNTEAFFGQGTRLTVV.

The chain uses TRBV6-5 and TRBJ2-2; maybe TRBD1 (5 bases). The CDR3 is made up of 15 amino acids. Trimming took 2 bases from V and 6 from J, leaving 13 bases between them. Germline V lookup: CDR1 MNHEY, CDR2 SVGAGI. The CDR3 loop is CASSYPSGSSGELFF. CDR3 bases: TGTGCCAGCAGTTACCCCTCAGGGTCGTCCGGGGAGCTGTTTTTT.

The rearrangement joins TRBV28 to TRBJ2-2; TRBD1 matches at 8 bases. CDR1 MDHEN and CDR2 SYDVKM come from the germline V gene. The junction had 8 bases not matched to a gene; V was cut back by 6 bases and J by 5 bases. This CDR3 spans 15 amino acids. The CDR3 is CASSLQGAMTGELFF. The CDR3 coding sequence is TGTGCCAGCAGCCTGCAGGGGGCTATGACCGGGGAGCTGTTTTTT. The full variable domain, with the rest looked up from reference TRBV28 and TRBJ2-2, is DVKVTQSSRYLVKRTGEKVFLECVQDMDHENMFWYRQDPGLGLRLIYFSYDVKMKEKGDIPEGYSVSREKKERFSLILESASTNQTSMYLCASSLQGAMTGELFFGEGSRLTVL.

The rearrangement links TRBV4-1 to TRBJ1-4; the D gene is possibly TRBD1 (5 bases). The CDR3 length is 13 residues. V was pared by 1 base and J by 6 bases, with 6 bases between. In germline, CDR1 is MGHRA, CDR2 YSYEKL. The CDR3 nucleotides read TGCGCCAGCAGCCAAGGGGGGGATGAAAAACTGTTTTTT. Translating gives CASSQGGDEKLFF.

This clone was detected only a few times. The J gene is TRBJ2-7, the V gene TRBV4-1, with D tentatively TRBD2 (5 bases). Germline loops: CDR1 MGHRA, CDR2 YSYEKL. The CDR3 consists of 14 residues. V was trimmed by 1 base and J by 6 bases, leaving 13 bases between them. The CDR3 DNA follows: TGCGCCAGCAGCCAAGGGGCTGGGAGAGCCGAGCAGTACTTC. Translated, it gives CASSQGAGRAEQYF.

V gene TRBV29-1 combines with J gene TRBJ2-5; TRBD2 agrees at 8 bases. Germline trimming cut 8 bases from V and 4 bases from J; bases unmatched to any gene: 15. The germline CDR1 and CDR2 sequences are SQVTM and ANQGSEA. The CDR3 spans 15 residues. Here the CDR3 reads CSTPRGSGASETQYF. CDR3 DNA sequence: TGCAGCACGCCGAGGGGTAGCGGGGCGTCAGAGACCCAGTACTTC.

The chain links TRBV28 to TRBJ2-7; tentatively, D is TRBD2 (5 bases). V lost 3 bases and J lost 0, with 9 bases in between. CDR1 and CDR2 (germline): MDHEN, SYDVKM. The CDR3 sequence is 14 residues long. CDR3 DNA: TGTGCCAGCAGTTTCGGCGGGCCCTCCTACGAGCAGTACTTC. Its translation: CASSFGGPSYEQYF.

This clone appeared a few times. The CDR3 loop reads CASSLRAGVSPSGANVLTF. CDR3 bases: TGTGCCAGCAGCTTGCGAGCGGGGGTCTCCCCCTCTGGGGCCAACGTCCTGACTTTC. This chain connects TRBV5-5 to TRBJ2-6; 8 nucleotides align to TRBD2. This CDR3 comprises 19 residues. Trimming removed 1 base from V and 0 bases from J; junction bases left unmatched: 9. CDR1 is SGHKS, CDR2 YYEKEE, per germline (reference sequence). Full variable domain (rest looked up from reference TRBV5-5 and TRBJ2-6): DAGVTQSPTHLIKTRGQQVTLRCSPISGHKSVSWYQQVLGQGPQFIFQYYEKEERGRGNFPDRFSARQFPNYSSELNVNALLLGDSALYLCASSLRAGVSPSGANVLTFGAGSRLTVL.

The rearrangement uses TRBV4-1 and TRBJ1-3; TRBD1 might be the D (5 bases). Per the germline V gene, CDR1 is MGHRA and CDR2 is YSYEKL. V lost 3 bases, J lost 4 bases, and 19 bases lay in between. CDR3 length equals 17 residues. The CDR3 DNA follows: TGCGCCAGCAGCCATCGATGGACACCCGACTCGGGAAACACCATATATTTT. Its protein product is CASSHRWTPDSGNTIYF.

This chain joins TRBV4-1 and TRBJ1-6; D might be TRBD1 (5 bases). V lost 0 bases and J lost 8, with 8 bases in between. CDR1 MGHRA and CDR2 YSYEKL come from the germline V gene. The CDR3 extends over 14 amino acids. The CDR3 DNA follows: TGCGCCAGCAGCCAAGATGGGGGGGATTCACCCCTCCACTTT. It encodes CASSQDGGDSPLHF.

The chain's CDR3 is CSVRGMLSGNTIYF. The DNA of the CDR3 is TGCAGCGTCCGGGGGATGCTCTCTGGAAACACCATATATTTT. The genes are TRBV29-1 and TRBJ1-3, with D perhaps TRBD1 (5 bases). There are 14 residues in the CDR3. Trimming cost V 6 bases and J 0 bases, with 12 bases left between them. Germline V gene lookup returns CDR1 SQVTM and CDR2 ANQGSEA.

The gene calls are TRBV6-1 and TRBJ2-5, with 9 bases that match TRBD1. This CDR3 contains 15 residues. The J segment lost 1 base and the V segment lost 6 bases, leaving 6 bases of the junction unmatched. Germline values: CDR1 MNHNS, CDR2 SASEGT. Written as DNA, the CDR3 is TGTGCCAGCAGAGTACGGACAGGGGTCCAAGAGACCCAGTACTTC. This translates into CASRVRTGVQETQYF.

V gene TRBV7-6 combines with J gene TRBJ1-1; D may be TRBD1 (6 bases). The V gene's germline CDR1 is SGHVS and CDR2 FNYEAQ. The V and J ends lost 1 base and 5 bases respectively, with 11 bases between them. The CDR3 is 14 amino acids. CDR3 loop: CASSLDTGRTEAFF. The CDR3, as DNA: TGTGCCAGCAGCTTAGACACAGGGAGAACTGAAGCTTTCTTT.

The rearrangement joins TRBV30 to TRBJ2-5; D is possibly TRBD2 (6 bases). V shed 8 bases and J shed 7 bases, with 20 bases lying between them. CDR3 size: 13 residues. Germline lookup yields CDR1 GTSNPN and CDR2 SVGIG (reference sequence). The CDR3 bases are TGTGCCAAATCGGGACGTAACGGGGGGACCCAGTACTTC. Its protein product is CAKSGRNGGTQYF.

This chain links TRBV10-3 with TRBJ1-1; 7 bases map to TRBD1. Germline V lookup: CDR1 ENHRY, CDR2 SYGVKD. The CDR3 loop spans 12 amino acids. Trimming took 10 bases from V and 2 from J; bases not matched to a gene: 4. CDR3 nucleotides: TGTGCCACCCGACAGGGAAACACTGAAGCTTTCTTT. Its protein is CATRQGNTEAFF.

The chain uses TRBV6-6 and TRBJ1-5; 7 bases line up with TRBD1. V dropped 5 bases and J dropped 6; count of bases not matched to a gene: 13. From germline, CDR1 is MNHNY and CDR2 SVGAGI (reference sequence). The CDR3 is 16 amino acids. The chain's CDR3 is CASSKPGQERFQPQHF. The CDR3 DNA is TGTGCCAGCAGTAAACCCGGACAGGAAAGGTTTCAGCCCCAGCATTTT.

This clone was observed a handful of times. The CDR3 DNA reads TGCGCCAGCAGCTTGGACGGGACAGGGTCAGATACGCAGTATTTT. Its protein product is CASSLDGTGSDTQYF. The V call is TRBV5-1, the J call TRBJ2-3, with 9 bases that match TRBD1. This CDR3 region has 15 residues. The germline gives CDR1 SGHRS, CDR2 YFSETQ. J was trimmed by 4 bases and V by 0 bases; bases with no gene match: 3.

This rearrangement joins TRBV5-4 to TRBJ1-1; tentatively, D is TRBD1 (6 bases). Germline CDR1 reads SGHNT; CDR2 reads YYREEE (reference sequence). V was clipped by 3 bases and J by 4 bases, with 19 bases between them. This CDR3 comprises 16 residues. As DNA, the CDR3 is TGTGCCAGCAGCTCAAAGGCGGGGGCGCGGGGCACTGAAGCTTTCTTT. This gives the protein CASSSKAGARGTEAFF.

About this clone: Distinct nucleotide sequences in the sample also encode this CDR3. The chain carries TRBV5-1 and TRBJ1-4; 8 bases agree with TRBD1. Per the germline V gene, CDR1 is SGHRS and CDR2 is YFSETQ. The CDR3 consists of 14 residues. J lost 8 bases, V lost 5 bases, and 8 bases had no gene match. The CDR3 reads CASSPDRAREKLFF. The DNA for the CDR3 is TGCGCCAGCAGTCCGGACAGGGCGAGAGAAAAACTGTTTTTT.

Here the CDR3 reads CASSLLGTGHNQPQHF. CDR3 DNA: TGTGCCAGCAGCTTGTTAGGGACAGGGCACAATCAGCCCCAGCATTTT. This chain joins TRBV5-6 and TRBJ1-5, with 9 bases lining up with TRBD1. Trimming cost V 1 base and J 3 bases; bases outside gene matches: 5. CDR1 SGHDT and CDR2 YYEEEE come from the germline V gene. This CDR3 is 16 amino acids long.

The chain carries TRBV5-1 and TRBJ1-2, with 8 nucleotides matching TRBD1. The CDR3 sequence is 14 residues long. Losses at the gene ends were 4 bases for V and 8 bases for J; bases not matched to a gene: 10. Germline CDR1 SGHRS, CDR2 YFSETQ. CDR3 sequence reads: CASSRSDRADGYTF. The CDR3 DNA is TGCGCCAGCAGCCGGTCGGACAGGGCGGACGGCTACACCTTC.

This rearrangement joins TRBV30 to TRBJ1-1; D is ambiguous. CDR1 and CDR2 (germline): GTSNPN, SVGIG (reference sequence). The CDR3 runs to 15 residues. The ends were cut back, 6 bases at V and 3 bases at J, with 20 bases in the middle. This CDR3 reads CACAGFWTTDTEAFF. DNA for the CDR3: TGTGCCTGTGCAGGATTCTGGACTACGGACACTGAAGCTTTCTTT.

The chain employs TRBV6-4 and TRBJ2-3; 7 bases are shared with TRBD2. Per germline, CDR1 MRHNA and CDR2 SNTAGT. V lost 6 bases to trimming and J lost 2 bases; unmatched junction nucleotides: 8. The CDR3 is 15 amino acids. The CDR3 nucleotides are TGTGCCAGCAGCCGTCAAGCGGGGAACACAGATACGCAGTATTTT. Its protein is CASSRQAGNTDTQYF.